A single T cell receptor (beta chain) is shown here with its context. Its antigen is still unknown. These data originate in a study of cytomegalovirus exposure and HLA in healthy donors. Study observations and caveats: Presence/absence results assume similar sequencing depth per donor, which may not hold. 150 or so TCR beta chains were listed as cytomegalovirus-associated.

CDR1 is SQVTM and CDR2 is ANQGSEA in the germline V gene. V was cut by 2 bases and J by 1 base, with 14 bases left in between. The CDR3 spans 15 residues. This PCR relied on a set of 60 Vbeta primers and 13 Jbeta primers. Per the original methods: The authors later counted 70 million to 85 million unique TCR beta chains, 9 million to 14 million of them shared. The repertoire was sequenced with immunoSEQ multiplex PCR; TCRdb's copy has only in-frame clones and lacks some. D and trimming were read from the DNA, whereas the V and J calls and clone size are those reported in that table. The repertoire includes roughly 160,000 clones, more than 60% of them detected once, and around 4% sits in the top ten.

The receptor's source is a man between 40 and 49 years old in good health and CMV-seronegative. The genes are TRBV29-1 and TRBJ1-1; D is undetermined. Source material: PBMCs. The CDR3 DNA reads as TGCAGCGTTGAACGGGATCAAGGGAGGAACACTGAAGCTTTCTTT. It translates to CSVERDQGRNTEAFF.